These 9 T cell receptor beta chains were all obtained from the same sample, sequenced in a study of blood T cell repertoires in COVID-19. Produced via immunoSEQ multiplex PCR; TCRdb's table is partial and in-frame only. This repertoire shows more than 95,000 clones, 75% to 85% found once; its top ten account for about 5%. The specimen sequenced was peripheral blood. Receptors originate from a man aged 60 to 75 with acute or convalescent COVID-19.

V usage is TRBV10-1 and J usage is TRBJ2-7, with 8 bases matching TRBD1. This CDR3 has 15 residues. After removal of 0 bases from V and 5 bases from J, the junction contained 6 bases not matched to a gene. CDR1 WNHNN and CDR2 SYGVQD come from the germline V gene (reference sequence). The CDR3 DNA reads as TGCGCCAGCAGTGAGTCGAGACAGGGGAAACACGAGCAGTACTTC. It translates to CASSESRQGKHEQYF.

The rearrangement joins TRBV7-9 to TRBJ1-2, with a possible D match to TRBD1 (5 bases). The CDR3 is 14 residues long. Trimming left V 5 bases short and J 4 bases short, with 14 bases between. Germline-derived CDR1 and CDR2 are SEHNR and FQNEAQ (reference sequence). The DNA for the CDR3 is TGTGCCAGCAGCGACGAGGGGCGGGGCTATGGCTACACCTTC. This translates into CASSDEGRGYGYTF. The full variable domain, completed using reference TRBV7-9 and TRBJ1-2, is DTGVSQNPRHKITKRGQNVTFRCDPISEHNRLYWYRQTLGQGPEFLTYFQNEAQLEKSRLLSDRFSAERPKGSFSTLEIQRTEQGDSAMYLCASSDEGRGYGYTFGSGTRLTVV.

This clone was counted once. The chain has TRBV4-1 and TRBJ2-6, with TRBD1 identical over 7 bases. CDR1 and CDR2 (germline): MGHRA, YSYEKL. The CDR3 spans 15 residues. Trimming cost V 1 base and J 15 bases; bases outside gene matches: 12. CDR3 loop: CASSQGDSSRRGLTF. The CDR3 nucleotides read TGCGCCAGCAGCCAAGGGGACAGTTCCCGGCGTGGCCTGACTTTC.

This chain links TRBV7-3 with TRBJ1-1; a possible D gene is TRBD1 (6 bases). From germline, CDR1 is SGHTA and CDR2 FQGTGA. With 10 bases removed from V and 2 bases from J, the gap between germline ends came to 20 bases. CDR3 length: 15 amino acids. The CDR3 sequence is CATKSGGPLNTEAFF. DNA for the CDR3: TGTGCCACCAAATCGGGGGGGCCTTTAAACACTGAAGCTTTCTTT.

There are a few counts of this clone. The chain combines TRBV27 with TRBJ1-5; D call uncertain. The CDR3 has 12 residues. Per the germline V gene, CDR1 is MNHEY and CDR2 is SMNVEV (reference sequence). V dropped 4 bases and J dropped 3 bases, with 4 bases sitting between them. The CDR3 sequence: CASSSLNQPQHF. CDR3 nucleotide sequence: TGTGCCAGCAGTTCCCTCAATCAGCCCCAGCATTTT.

CDR3 amino acids: CASSSGGTEAFF. CDR3 nucleotides: TGTGCCAGCAGCTCAGGGGGAACTGAAGCTTTCTTT. V is TRBV9 and J is TRBJ1-1, with 7 bases lining up with TRBD1. CDR1 and CDR2 (germline): SGDLS, YYNGEE. Trimming at V came to 4 bases and at J to 5 bases, leaving 2 bases not matched to a gene. This CDR3 spans 12 amino acids.

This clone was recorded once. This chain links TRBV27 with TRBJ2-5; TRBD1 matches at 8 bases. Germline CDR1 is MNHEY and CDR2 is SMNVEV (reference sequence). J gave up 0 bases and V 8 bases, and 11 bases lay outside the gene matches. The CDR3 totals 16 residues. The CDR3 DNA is TGTGCCAGCGGGAGACAGGGGCGAACGTACCAAGAGACCCAGTACTTC. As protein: CASGRQGRTYQETQYF.

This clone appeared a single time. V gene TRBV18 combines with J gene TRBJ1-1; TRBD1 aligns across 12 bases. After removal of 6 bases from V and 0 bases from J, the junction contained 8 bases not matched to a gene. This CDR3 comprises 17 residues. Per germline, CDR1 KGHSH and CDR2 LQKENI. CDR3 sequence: CASSQSGQGAVNTEAFF. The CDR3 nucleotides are TGTGCCAGCTCTCAATCGGGACAGGGGGCCGTGAACACTGAAGCTTTCTTT.

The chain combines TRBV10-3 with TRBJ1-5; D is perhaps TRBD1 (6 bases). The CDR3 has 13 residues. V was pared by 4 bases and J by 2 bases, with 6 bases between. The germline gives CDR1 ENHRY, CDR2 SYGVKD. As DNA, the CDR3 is TGTGCCATCAGTGCAGGGGGCAATCAGCCCCAGCATTTT. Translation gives CAISAGGNQPQHF.